This TCR beta chain was sequenced during a study of T-cell reconstitution after alpha-beta-depleted transplantation in children. General observations from the study: From newly produced T cells came most of the T-cell counts and diversity one year after transplant. Expanded clones from the graft, numbering several hundred, reportedly supplied alpha-beta T cells about two months after transplant.

Unique molecular identifiers featured in how the TCRbeta library was prepared. Each CDR3 protein gets one entry after TCRdb re-called the PCR reads with MiXCR. The sample includes about 300,000 distinct CDR3 sequences, roughly 9.1% of them seen just once. On this clonotype: The antigen remains unidentified. A much more abundant neighbour one base away suggests this may be a read error.

V lost 1 base and J lost 1; bases outside the gene matches: 16. Germline CDR1 reads SGHNT; CDR2 reads YYREEE (reference sequence). This CDR3 contains 20 residues. The TCR sequence derives from a boy under two years old with acute myeloid leukemia, due to receive a stem cell transplant. The rearrangement joins TRBV5-4 to TRBJ2-3; 9 bases agree with TRBD2. The input for sequencing was PBMCs, taken before TCRalphabeta/CD19-depleted stem cell transplant. The CDR3 loop is CASSLQGALALAGGTDTQYF. As DNA, the CDR3 is TGTGCCAGCAGCTTGCAAGGGGCACTAGCCTTAGCGGGGGGCACAGATACGCAGTATTTT.